Shown below are 8 T cell receptor beta chains from a single sample sequenced in a study of blood T cell repertoires in COVID-19. Here immunoSEQ multiplex PCR was the method, and the copy in TCRdb shows in-frame clones only, minus some. The sample lists some 200,000 clones, approximately 84% seen once, with over 6% in the top ten. Sample: peripheral blood. These receptors came from a woman of 80 years or more with COVID-19, enrolled during active disease.

The rearrangement joins TRBV12-3 or TRBV12-4 to TRBJ1-5; D unresolved. This CDR3 contains 12 residues. Trimming removed 6 bases from V and 4 bases from J, with 7 bases in between. This CDR3 reads CASSFGNQPQHF. The CDR3 nucleotides are TGTGCCAGCAGCTTCGGTAATCAGCCCCAGCATTTT.

The rearrangement joins TRBV25-1 to TRBJ1-4; TRBD1 matches 9 bases. This CDR3 spans 14 amino acids. V was pared by 2 bases and J by 11 bases, with 6 bases of the junction left unmatched. The germline CDR1 and CDR2 sequences are MGHDK and SYGVNS. CDR3 DNA sequence: TGTGCCAGCAGTGAAGGACAGGGGAGGTCGAAACTGTTTTTT. Amino acid sequence: CASSEGQGRSKLFF.

V gene TRBV25-1 combines with J gene TRBJ2-5, with 14 bases identical to TRBD2. V lost 3 bases and J lost 5; bases outside the gene matches: 5. CDR3 size: 16 residues. Germline CDR1 is MGHDK and CDR2 is SYGVNS. CDR3 protein: CASSDLGLAGAETQYF. As DNA, the CDR3 is TGTGCCAGCAGTGACCTGGGACTAGCGGGAGCGGAGACCCAGTACTTC.

This clone was found a few times. The chain joins TRBV2 to TRBJ1-4; 8 bases align to TRBD1. V trimming: 6 bases; J trimming: 3 bases; junction bases outside the gene matches: 6. CDR3 length: 15 amino acids. Per germline, CDR1 SNHLY and CDR2 FYNNEI. This chain's CDR3 is CASRVRGPSNEKLFF. CDR3 in DNA: TGTGCCAGCAGGGTCAGGGGGCCGTCTAATGAAAAACTGTTTTTT.

This chain links TRBV18 with TRBJ2-1, with D uncertain. The CDR3 covers 14 residues. CDR1 KGHSH and CDR2 LQKENI come from the germline V gene. The V gene lost 8 bases and the J gene lost 5 bases, with 16 bases spanning the gap. This chain's CDR3 is CASEVSGINNEQFF. In DNA, the CDR3 is TGTGCCAGCGAAGTCAGTGGTATCAACAATGAGCAGTTCTTC.

V and J are TRBV6-5 and TRBJ1-2; D might be TRBD1 (6 bases). V was cut by 2 bases and J by 5 bases, with 15 bases left in between. The CDR3 has 15 amino acids. Per germline, CDR1 MNHEY and CDR2 SVGAGI. This CDR3 is CASSYTRDNRYGYTF. DNA for the CDR3: TGTGCCAGCAGTTACACCCGGGACAATCGTTATGGCTACACCTTC.

This clone was recorded once. The chain employs TRBV5-6 and TRBJ2-7, with D possibly being TRBD1 (5 bases). This CDR3 contains 16 residues. Germline V gives CDR1 SGHDT, CDR2 YYEEEE. V was clipped by 3 bases and J by 3 bases, with 19 bases between them. CDR3 bases: TGTGCCAGCAGCTCGACCCTGACTGGGGCTGGCTACGAGCAGTACTTC. It specifies CASSSTLTGAGYEQYF.

V is TRBV5-1 and J is TRBJ2-7; 8 positions match TRBD1. Germline CDR1 and CDR2: SGHRS and YFSETQ. The ends lost 2 bases at V and 3 bases at J; junction bases unmatched: 10. The CDR3 consists of 16 residues. The CDR3 region has the DNA TGCGCCAGCAGCTTCACCGGGACAGGCGCGAACTACGAGCAGTACTTC. It yields the protein CASSFTGTGANYEQYF.